Sequencing of this TCR beta chain was carried out in a study of T cell repertoires in cytomegalovirus infection. In the study overall: Public TCR beta signatures marked donors with CMV infection and the matching HLA.

With regard to this clonotype: Its matching antigen is unknown.

TCRdb reprocessed the reads via MiXCR and lists one record per CDR3 protein. Of roughly 990,000 distinct CDR3 sequences in the sample, roughly 30% are singletons; the top ten hold about an eighth. CDR3 length: 13 amino acids. Trimming stripped 6 bases from V and 4 bases from J, with 12 bases between. In germline, CDR1 is MNHEY, CDR2 SMNVEV (reference sequence). This receptor was obtained from a human donor in good health (CMV status not recorded). Some clones in this sample may be carry-over from other donors' samples. Specimen: cultured CD8+ T cells from PBMCs, collected from culture after CMV antigen stimulation. The chain links TRBV27 to TRBJ1-2; tentative D call: TRBD1 (5 bases). CDR3 region: CASRPGLFYGYTF. CDR3 sequence (DNA): TGTGCCAGCAGACCGGGACTTTTCTATGGCTACACCTTC.